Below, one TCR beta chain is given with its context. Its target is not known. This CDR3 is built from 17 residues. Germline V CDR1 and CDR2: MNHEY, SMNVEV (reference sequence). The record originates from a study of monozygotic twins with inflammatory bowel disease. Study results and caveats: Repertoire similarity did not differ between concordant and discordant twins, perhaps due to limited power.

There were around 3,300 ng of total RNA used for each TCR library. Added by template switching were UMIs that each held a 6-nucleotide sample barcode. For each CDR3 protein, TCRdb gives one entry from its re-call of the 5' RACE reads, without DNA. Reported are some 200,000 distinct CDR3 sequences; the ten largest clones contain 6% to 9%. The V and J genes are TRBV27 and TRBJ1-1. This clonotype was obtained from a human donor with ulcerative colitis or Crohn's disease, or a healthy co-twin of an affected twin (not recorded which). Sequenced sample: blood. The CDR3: CASSLSEIGALNTEAFF.